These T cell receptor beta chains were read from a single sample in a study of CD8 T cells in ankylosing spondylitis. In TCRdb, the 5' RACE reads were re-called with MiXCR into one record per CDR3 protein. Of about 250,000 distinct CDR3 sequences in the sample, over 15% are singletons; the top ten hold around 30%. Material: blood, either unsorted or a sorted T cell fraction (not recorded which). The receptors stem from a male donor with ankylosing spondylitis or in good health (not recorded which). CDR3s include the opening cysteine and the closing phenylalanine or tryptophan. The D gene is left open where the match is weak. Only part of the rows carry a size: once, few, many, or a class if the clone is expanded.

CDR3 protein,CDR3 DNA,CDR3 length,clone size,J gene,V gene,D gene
CASSQERTGELFF,TGCGCCAGCAGCCAAGAGCGAACCGGGGAGCTGTTTTTT,13,many,TRBJ2-2,TRBV4-3,-
CAISEVLAEPYEQYF,TGTGCCATCAGTGAGGTTCTCGCTGAACCCTACGAGCAGTACTTC,15,few,TRBJ2-7,TRBV10-3,-
CASSHIPGQGKETQYF,TGTGCCAGCAGTCACATCCCGGGACAGGGGAAGGAGACCCAGTACTTC,16,few,TRBJ2-5,TRBV6-5,TRBD1
CASNDQGGHTEAFF,TGTGCCAGCAACGATCAGGGGGGCCATACTGAAGCTTTCTTT,14,-,TRBJ1-1,TRBV4-2,TRBD1
CASSGGPKNEQFF,TGTGCCAGCAGCGGAGGTCCGAAAAATGAGCAGTTCTTC,13,few,TRBJ2-1,TRBV12-3/TRBV12-4,-
CASSSQVAGVTGELFF,TGCGCCAGCAGTTCCCAGGTTGCGGGAGTAACCGGGGAGCTGTTTTTT,16,medium-sized,TRBJ2-2,TRBV5-1,TRBD2
CASSQEAGSDTQYF,TGTGCCAGCAGCCAAGAGGCGGGATCAGATACGCAGTATTTT,14,many,TRBJ2-3,TRBV3-1,-
CASSQEDYLGSYEQYF,TGCGCCAGCAGCCAAGAGGACTATTTGGGGTCCTACGAGCAGTACTTC,16,few,TRBJ2-7,TRBV4-1,-
CASSGDNYSNQPQHF,TGTGCCAGTAGTGGAGACAACTATAGCAATCAGCCCCAGCATTTT,15,few,TRBJ1-5,TRBV19,-
CASSVARSLGDTQYF,TGTGCCAGCAGCGTAGCTCGAAGCTTGGGAGATACGCAGTATTTT,15,few,TRBJ2-3,TRBV9,-
CASSPRTGRNPFSEQYF,TGTGCCAGCAGCCCTCGGACAGGGCGGAACCCCTTCTCCGAGCAGTACTTC,17,few,TRBJ2-7,TRBV9,TRBD1
CASSYVGFEQYF,TGTGCCAGCAGTTACGTGGGATTTGAGCAGTACTTC,12,few,TRBJ2-7,TRBV6-6,-
CASSNLPGTGDGYTF,TGTGCCAGCAGCAACCTCCCCGGGACAGGGGATGGCTACACCTTC,15,-,TRBJ1-2,TRBV6-2/TRBV6-3,TRBD1
CAISESTGGSGNEQFF,TGTGCCATCAGTGAGTCTACGGGAGGGTCTGGGAATGAGCAGTTCTTC,16,many,TRBJ2-1,TRBV10-3,TRBD2
CASSIASGSAYEQYF,TGTGCCAGTAGTATCGCAAGCGGGAGCGCCTACGAGCAGTACTTC,15,few,TRBJ2-7,TRBV19,TRBD2
CSARAGGQIYEQYF,TGCAGTGCTAGAGCGGGAGGGCAAATTTACGAGCAGTACTTC,14,many,TRBJ2-7,TRBV20-1,TRBD2
CSVGDRATNEKLFF,TGCAGCGTTGGGGACAGAGCAACTAATGAAAAACTGTTTTTT,14,few,TRBJ1-4,TRBV29-1,TRBD1